The text below deals with one T cell receptor beta chain. The sample belongs to a study of blood T cells in healthy people across ages. It was with a sample-barcoded 5' primer and a J-beta primer mix that a second PCR of roughly 7 to 12 cycles was run. MiXCR was run by TCRdb on the 5' RACE reads, yielding one entry per CDR3 protein. There are 750,000 to 1,000,000 distinct CDR3 sequences in the sample; almost 30% occur only once, and about a tenth lies in the top ten. The V end was cut by 0 bases, the J end by 3 bases, with 11 bases between. The CDR3 contains 15 residues. CDR1 is LGHNA and CDR2 is YNFKEQ in the germline V gene. The same data also went into a second study, on T cells of mothers and their children.

The origin of this receptor is a woman between 35 and 50 years old in good health. The chain combines TRBV4-2 with TRBJ1-2, with D unresolved. The sequenced sample was blood. The CDR3 DNA follows: TGTGCCAGCAGCCAAGAGATCGGGCATTACTATGGCTACACCTTC. It is translated as CASSQEIGHYYGYTF.